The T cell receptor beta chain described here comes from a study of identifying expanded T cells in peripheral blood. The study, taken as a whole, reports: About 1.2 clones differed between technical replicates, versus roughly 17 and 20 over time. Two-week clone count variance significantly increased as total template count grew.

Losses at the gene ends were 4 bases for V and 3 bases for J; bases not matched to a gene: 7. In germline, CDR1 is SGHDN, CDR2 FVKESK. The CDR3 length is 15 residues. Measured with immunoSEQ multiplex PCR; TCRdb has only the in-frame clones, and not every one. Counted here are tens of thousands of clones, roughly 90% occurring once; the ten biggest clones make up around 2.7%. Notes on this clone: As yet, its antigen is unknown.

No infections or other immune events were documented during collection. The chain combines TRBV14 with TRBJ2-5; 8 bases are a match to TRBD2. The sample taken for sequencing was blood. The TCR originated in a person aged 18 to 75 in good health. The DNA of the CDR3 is TGTGCCAGCAGCCGCACCGGGACTAGGGAAGAGACCCAGTACTTC. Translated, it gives CASSRTGTREETQYF.